A selection of T cell receptor beta chains follows, all from one sample in a study of T cell responses to AZD1222 COVID-19 vaccine. TCRdb's table, derived via immunoSEQ multiplex PCR, lists solely in-frame clones and lacks some. The table has roughly 100,000 clones, about 88% seen once. The material sequenced was peripheral blood, taken 28 days after the second AZD1222 dose. All receptors derive from an adult who received the AZD1222 COVID-19 vaccine. Each CDR3 is given with its conserved first and last residue. The order of the fields is J gene, V gene, D gene, CDR3 protein, CDR3 DNA. A D gene is named only where the DNA matches it firmly.

j_call: TRBJ2-3; v_call: TRBV6-6; d_call: NA; cdr3_aa: CASSPPTYLASTDTQYF; cdr3_nt: TGTGCCAGCAGTCCCCCGACTTACCTCGCTAGCACAGATACGCAGTATTTT
j_call: TRBJ2-2; v_call: TRBV19; d_call: NA; cdr3_aa: CASSIHMVTGELFF; cdr3_nt: TGTGCCAGTAGTATTCACATGGTCACCGGGGAGCTGTTTTTT
j_call: TRBJ1-6; v_call: TRBV28; d_call: NA; cdr3_aa: CASSLGDMGSPLHF; cdr3_nt: TGTGCCAGCAGTTTAGGAGACATGGGTTCACCCCTCCACTTT
j_call: TRBJ2-2; v_call: TRBV4-3; d_call: TRBD2; cdr3_aa: CASSQEPGIAGRTGELFF; cdr3_nt: TGCGCCAGCAGCCAAGAGCCGGGAATAGCGGGACGGACCGGGGAGCTGTTTTTT
j_call: TRBJ2-5; v_call: TRBV27; d_call: TRBD2; cdr3_aa: CASRRAGGLYQETQYF; cdr3_nt: TGTGCCAGCAGGAGGGCGGGGGGCCTGTACCAAGAGACCCAGTACTTC
j_call: TRBJ1-1; v_call: TRBV7-9; d_call: NA; cdr3_aa: CASSLSGGTNTEAFF; cdr3_nt: TGTGCCAGCAGCCTTTCGGGGGGCACTAACACTGAAGCTTTCTTT
j_call: TRBJ1-3; v_call: TRBV7-3; d_call: NA; cdr3_aa: CASSLNSGSGNTIYF; cdr3_nt: TGTGCCAGCAGCTTAAACTCAGGCTCTGGAAACACCATATATTTT
j_call: TRBJ2-7; v_call: TRBV30; d_call: NA; cdr3_aa: CAWSEGLSYEQYF; cdr3_nt: TGTGCCTGGAGTGAGGGGCTTTCCTACGAGCAGTACTTC
j_call: TRBJ1-1; v_call: TRBV7-2; d_call: NA; cdr3_aa: CASSLGGLNTEAFF; cdr3_nt: TGTGCCAGCAGCTTGGGGGGACTGAACACTGAAGCTTTCTTT
j_call: TRBJ1-5; v_call: TRBV12-3/TRBV12-4; d_call: NA; cdr3_aa: CASRRQVQPQHF; cdr3_nt: TGTGCCAGCAGACGGCAGGTTCAGCCCCAGCATTTT
j_call: TRBJ2-7; v_call: TRBV10-3; d_call: TRBD1; cdr3_aa: CAISEPAGDSEREQYF; cdr3_nt: TGTGCCATCAGTGAGCCCGCCGGGGACAGCGAGCGCGAGCAGTACTTC
j_call: TRBJ2-7; v_call: TRBV7-2; d_call: TRBD2; cdr3_aa: CASSGGTSLWEQYF; cdr3_nt: TGTGCCAGCAGCGGCGGGACTAGCCTCTGGGAGCAGTACTTC
j_call: TRBJ2-1; v_call: TRBV18; d_call: NA; cdr3_aa: CASSPNPQSSYNEQFF; cdr3_nt: TGTGCCAGCTCACCTAACCCTCAGAGCTCCTACAATGAGCAGTTCTTC
j_call: TRBJ1-1; v_call: TRBV7-9; d_call: NA; cdr3_aa: CASSPGVTEAFF; cdr3_nt: TGTGCCAGCAGCCCCGGGGTAACTGAAGCTTTCTTT
j_call: TRBJ1-4; v_call: TRBV30; d_call: NA; cdr3_aa: CAWSDGGWEKLFF; cdr3_nt: TGTGCCTGGAGTGATGGAGGTTGGGAAAAACTGTTTTTT
j_call: TRBJ2-1; v_call: TRBV6-2/TRBV6-3; d_call: TRBD1; cdr3_aa: CASSFRTGYTEQFF; cdr3_nt: TGTGCCAGCAGTTTTCGGACAGGGTACACTGAGCAGTTCTTC
j_call: TRBJ2-2; v_call: TRBV7-3; d_call: TRBD1; cdr3_aa: CASRLTGTANTGELFF; cdr3_nt: TGTGCCAGCAGATTAACCGGGACAGCGAACACCGGGGAGCTGTTTTTT
j_call: TRBJ1-4; v_call: TRBV7-9; d_call: NA; cdr3_aa: CASSQKATNEKLFF; cdr3_nt: TGTGCCAGCAGCCAGAAGGCAACTAATGAAAAACTGTTTTTT